This record concerns one T cell receptor (beta chain) sequence. What it recognizes is unknown. Documented time point: persistent/refractory GD, antithyroid drugs over 5 years with positive TRAb. From RNA extracted from PBMCs, the TCR library was made. CDR1 and CDR2 from the germline V gene are SQVTM and ANQGSEA. The CDR3 sequence is 11 residues long. Trimming took off 3 bases at V and 6 bases at J, with 9 bases between the two ends. Both iRepertoire HTBI primers and Arm-PCR of CDR3 regions were used to build the TCR beta libraries. In the authors' methods: Across samples, roughly 64 TRBV and some 13 TRBJ segments were found. One entry per CDR3 protein results from TCRdb running MiXCR on the multiplex PCR reads. What appears here as the V and J calls and clone size reflects TCRdb's work, not the paper's. This sample carries about 660,000 distinct CDR3 sequences, around 30% of them seen once, and the ten largest clones take about two fifths.

The data were obtained in a study of regulatory T cells in long-lasting Graves disease. Study observations and caveats: Between persistent patients, 2,500 to 3,500 public clonotypes were shared, exceeding the approximately 990 shared between new patients.

The material was peripheral blood mononuclear cells (PBMCs), obtained when the disease was refractory, from a patient treated with antithyroid drugs. This TCR was sampled from a female donor with Graves disease. The genes are TRBV29-1 and TRBJ2-7, with a tentative D call TRBD1 (5 bases). The CDR3 nucleotides read TGCAGCGTTGATTTAGGGGCCGAGCAGTACTTC. Translating gives CSVDLGAEQYF.